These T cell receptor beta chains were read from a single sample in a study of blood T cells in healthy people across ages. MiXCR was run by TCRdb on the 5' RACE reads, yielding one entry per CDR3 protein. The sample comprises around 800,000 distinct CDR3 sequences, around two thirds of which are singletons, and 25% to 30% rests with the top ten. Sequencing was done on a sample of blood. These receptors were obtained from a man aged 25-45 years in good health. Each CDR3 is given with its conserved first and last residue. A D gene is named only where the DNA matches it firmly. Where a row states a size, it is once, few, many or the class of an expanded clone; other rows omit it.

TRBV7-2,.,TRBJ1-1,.,CASSRNGGNTEAFF,TGTGCCAGCAGCCGGAACGGGGGAAACACTGAAGCTTTCTTT
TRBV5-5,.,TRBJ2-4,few,CASSPGGIQYF,TGTGCCAGCAGTCCTGGAGGCATTCAGTACTTC
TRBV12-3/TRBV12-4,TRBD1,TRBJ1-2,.,CASSLRTGGPYGYTF,TGTGCCAGCAGTTTAAGGACAGGGGGCCCCTATGGCTACACCTTC
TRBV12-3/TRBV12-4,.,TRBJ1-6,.,CASSRDGYSPLHF,TGTGCCAGCAGCCGGGACGGGTATTCACCCCTCCACTTT
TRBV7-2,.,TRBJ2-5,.,CVSSLGTLRETQYF,TGTGTCAGCAGCTTAGGGACGCTCCGCGAGACCCAGTACTTC
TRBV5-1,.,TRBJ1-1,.,CASSFNRAAEAFF,TGCGCCAGCAGCTTTAACAGGGCGGCTGAAGCTTTCTTT
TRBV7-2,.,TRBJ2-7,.,CASSLRTGDIYEQYF,TGTGCCAGCAGCTTAAGAACGGGGGACATCTACGAGCAGTACTTC
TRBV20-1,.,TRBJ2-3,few,CSARMLGAGDTQYF,TGCAGTGCTAGAATGTTGGGGGCGGGAGATACGCAGTATTTT
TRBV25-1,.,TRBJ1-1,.,CASSEGAGTFF,TGTGCCAGCAGTGAGGGAGCAGGGACTTTCTTT
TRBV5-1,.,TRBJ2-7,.,CASSGGTDTYEQYF,TGCGCCAGCAGCGGGGGGACAGACACCTACGAGCAGTACTTC
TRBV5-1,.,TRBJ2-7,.,CASSLVVGSCEQYF,TGCGCCAGCAGCTTGGTCGTGGGGTCCTGCGAGCAGTACTTC
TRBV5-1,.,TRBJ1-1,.,CASSSPPTGRGDTEAFF,TGCGCCAGCAGTTCTCCCCCCACGGGACGAGGCGACACTGAAGCTTTCTTT